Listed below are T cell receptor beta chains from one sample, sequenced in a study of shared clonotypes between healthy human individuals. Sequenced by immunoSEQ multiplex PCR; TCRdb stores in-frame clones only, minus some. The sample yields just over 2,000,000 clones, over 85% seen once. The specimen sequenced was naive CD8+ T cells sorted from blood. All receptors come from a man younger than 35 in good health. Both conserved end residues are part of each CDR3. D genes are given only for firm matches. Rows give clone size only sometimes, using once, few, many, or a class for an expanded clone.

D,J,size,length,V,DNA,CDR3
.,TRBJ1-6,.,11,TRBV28,TGTGCCAGCAGTTTCAATTCACCCCTCCACTTT,CASSFNSPLHF
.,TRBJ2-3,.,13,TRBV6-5,TGTGCCAGCAGTTACGTGTCCACAGATACGCAGTATTTT,CASSYVSTDTQYF
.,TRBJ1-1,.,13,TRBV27,TGTGCCAGCAGTTTAGGTGAGAACACTGAAGCTTTCTTT,CASSLGENTEAFF
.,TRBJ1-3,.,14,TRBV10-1,TGCGCCAGCAGTGAGTCTACGGGTGGAAACACCATATATTTT,CASSESTGGNTIYF
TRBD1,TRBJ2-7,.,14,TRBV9,TGTGCCAGCAGCGGCTCCGGGACAGGGGACGAGCAGTACTTC,CASSGSGTGDEQYF
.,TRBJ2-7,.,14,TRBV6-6,TGTGCCAGCAGTTACTCGAGTTCTTGGGACGAGCAGTACTTC,CASSYSSSWDEQYF
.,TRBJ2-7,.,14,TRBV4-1,TGCGCCAGCAGCCAAGAGGCGTCCTCCTACGAGCAGTACTTC,CASSQEASSYEQYF
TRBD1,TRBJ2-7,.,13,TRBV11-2,TGTGCCAGCAGCCTGGGACAGACCTACGAGCAGTACTTC,CASSLGQTYEQYF
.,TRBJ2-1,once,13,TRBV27,TGTGCCAGCAGTTTAGGCTCGTACAATGAGCAGTTCTTC,CASSLGSYNEQFF
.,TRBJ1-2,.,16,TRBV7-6,TGTGCCAGCAGCTCCCTGGGGGCAGGAGCTAACTATGGCTACACCTTC,CASSSLGAGANYGYTF
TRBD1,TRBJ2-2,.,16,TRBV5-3,TGTGCCAGAAGCCGGACAGGGGAAGAGTCGAACGGGGAGCTGTTTTTT,CARSRTGEESNGELFF
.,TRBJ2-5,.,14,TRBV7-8,TGTGCCAGCAGCTTAGCGGCAGGTCAAGAGACCCAGTACTTC,CASSLAAGQETQYF
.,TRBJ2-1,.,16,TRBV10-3,TGTGCCATCAGTGAACCGGCGGGGGCCACATACAATGAGCAGTTCTTC,CAISEPAGATYNEQFF
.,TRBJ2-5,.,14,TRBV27,TGTGCCAGCAACCCCTTGGGGGTTGGGGAGACCCAGTACTTC,CASNPLGVGETQYF
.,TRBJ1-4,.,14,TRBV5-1,TGCGCCAGCAGCTTGGTCAGGGCGGATGAAAAACTGTTTTTT,CASSLVRADEKLFF
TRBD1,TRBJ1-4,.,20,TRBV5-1,TGCGCCAGCAGCTTGGTCCCTTTCCCGGGACAGGGGGCTGTTAATGAAAAACTGTTTTTT,CASSLVPFPGQGAVNEKLFF
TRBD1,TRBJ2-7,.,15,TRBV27,TGTGCCAGCAGTTCTGGGGACAGGGCCTCCTACGAGCAGTACTTC,CASSSGDRASYEQYF
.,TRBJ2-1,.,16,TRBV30,TGTGCCTGGACCCCTTCGGGACTCTCCTCCTACAATGAGCAGTTCTTC,CAWTPSGLSSYNEQFF
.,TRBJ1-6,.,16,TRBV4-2,TGTGCCAGCAGCCAAGATACGGGGGTAAAGAATTCACCCCTCCACTTT,CASSQDTGVKNSPLHF
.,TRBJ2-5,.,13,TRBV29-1,TGCAGCGGGACGGGGGAAGCGGAAGAGACCCAGTACTTC,CSGTGEAEETQYF
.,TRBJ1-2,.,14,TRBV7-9,TGTGCCAGCAGCTTAACCAGGGGCCTCTATGGCTACACCTTC,CASSLTRGLYGYTF
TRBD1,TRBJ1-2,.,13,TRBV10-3,TGTGCCATCAGTGATGACAGGGGTTATGGCTACACCTTC,CAISDDRGYGYTF
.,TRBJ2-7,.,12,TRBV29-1,TGCAGCGTTGAGATGAGCTCCTACGAGCAGTACTTC,CSVEMSSYEQYF
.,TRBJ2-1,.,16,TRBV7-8,TGTGCCAGCAGTTCACCGGAGGGGCTAGGATACAATGAGCAGTTCTTC,CASSSPEGLGYNEQFF
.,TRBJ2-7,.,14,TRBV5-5,TGTGCCAGCAGCTTGGGAGACGGCAACTACGAGCAGTACTTC,CASSLGDGNYEQYF
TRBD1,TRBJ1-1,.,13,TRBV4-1,TGCGCCAGCAGCCTTGGGACAGACACTGAAGCTTTCTTT,CASSLGTDTEAFF
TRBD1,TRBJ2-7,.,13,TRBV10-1,TGCGCCAGCAGTGAGGGACAGGGATACGAGCAGTACTTC,CASSEGQGYEQYF
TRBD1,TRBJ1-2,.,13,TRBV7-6,TGTGCCAGCAGCCTCGGGACAGGATATGGCTACACCTTC,CASSLGTGYGYTF
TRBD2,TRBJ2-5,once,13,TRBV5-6,TGTGCCAGCAGCCCGCTAGCGGGGGAGACCCAGTACTTC,CASSPLAGETQYF
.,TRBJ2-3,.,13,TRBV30,TGTGCCTGGAGTGCCATTCTTGAGGATACGCAGTATTTT,CAWSAILEDTQYF
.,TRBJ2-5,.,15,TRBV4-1,TGCGCCAGCAGCCAAGACTCGGGGGCGTGGGAGACCCAGTACTTC,CASSQDSGAWETQYF
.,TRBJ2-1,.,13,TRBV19,TGTGCCAGTAGTGAATGGACTTACAATGAGCAGTTCTTC,CASSEWTYNEQFF
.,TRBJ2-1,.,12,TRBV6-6,TGTGCCAGCAGTCCTGTCAGGCATGAGCAGTTCTTC,CASSPVRHEQFF
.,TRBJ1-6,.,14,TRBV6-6,TGTGCCAGCAGTTACGAGGTTTCGAATTCACCCCTCCACTTT,CASSYEVSNSPLHF
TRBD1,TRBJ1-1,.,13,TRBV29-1,TGCAGCGTACCTGGGACAGGGGCCACTGAAGCTTTCTTT,CSVPGTGATEAFF
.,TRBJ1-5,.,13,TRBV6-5,TGTGCCAGCAGTTACAGCGGAAAGGACCCCCAGCATTTT,CASSYSGKDPQHF
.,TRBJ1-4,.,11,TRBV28,TGTGCCAGCAGTTTCACTGAAAAACTGTTTTTT,CASSFTEKLFF
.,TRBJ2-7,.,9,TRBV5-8,TGTGCCAGCAGCTTAGGGCAGTACTTC,CASSLGQYF
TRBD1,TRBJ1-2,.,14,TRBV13,TGTGCCAGCAGCACTGGACAGGGGGCGGGAGGCTACACCTTC,CASSTGQGAGGYTF
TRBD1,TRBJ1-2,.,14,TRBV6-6,TGTGCCAGCAGTTGGGACAGCAGCTCCTATGGCTACACCTTC,CASSWDSSSYGYTF
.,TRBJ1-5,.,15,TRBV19,TGTGCCAGTAGTATAGGGCCGTATAGCAATCAGCCCCAGCATTTT,CASSIGPYSNQPQHF
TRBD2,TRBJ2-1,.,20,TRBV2,TGTGCCAGCAGCTTAACCGAAGGGGGATCTCAGCGGGAGTACTACAATGAGCAGTTCTTC,CASSLTEGGSQREYYNEQFF